Detailed here is one T cell receptor (beta chain). This record comes from a study of T cell changes during pregnancy in multiple sclerosis. CDR3 length: 18 amino acids. Trimming shortened V by 4 bases and J by 6 bases, and 27 bases separated the two germline ends. The germline V gene encodes CDR1 SGHRS and CDR2 YFSETQ. The data were produced by immunoSEQ multiplex PCR, yet TCRdb's version contains in-frame clones alone and is incomplete. The table lists 37,000 or so clones, 91% of them singletons, with 0.45% to 0.5% in the top ten. The rearrangement links TRBV5-1 to TRBJ2-3, with a tentative D call TRBD1 (9 bases). The sequence was obtained from a female donor in good health, enrolled as a control in a pregnancy study. The sample was CD4+ T cells from peripheral blood mononuclear cells, taken in the second trimester of pregnancy. The CDR3 DNA reads TGCGCCAGCAGCCGGGAGGGACAGGGTCGTCGTGTGCGTGATACGCAGTATTTT. Encoded protein: CASSREGQGRRVRDTQYF.